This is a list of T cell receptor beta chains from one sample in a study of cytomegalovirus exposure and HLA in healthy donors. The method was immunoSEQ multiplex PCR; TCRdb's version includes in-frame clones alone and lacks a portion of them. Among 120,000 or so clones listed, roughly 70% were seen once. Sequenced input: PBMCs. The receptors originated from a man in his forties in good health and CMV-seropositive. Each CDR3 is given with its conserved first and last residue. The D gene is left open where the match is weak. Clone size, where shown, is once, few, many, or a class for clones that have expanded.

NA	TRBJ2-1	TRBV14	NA	CASSQEVVYNEQFF	TGTGCCAGCAGCCAAGAGGTAGTGTACAATGAGCAGTTCTTC
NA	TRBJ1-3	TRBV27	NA	CASAQGFGNTIYF	TGTGCCAGCGCCCAGGGGTTCGGAAACACCATATATTTT
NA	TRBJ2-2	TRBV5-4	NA	CASSSGVRNTGELFF	TGTGCCAGCAGCTCGGGGGTGAGGAACACCGGGGAGCTGTTTTTT
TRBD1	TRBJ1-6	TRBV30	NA	CAWSGQGAPPLHF	TGTGCCTGGAGCGGACAGGGGGCACCACCCCTCCACTTT
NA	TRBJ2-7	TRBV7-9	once	CASSLFSYEQYF	TGTGCCAGCAGCCTCTTTTCCTACGAGCAGTACTTC
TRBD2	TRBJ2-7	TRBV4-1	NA	CASSQAPGGAYEQYF	TGCGCCAGCAGCCAAGCTCCGGGGGGAGCTTACGAGCAGTACTTC
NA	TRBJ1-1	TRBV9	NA	CASSAGTRGGAAFF	TGTGCCAGCAGCGCCGGGACGCGGGGCGGGGCAGCTTTCTTT
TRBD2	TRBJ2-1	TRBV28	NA	CASSSPSDSGRNEQFF	TGTGCCAGCAGTTCTCCTAGTGATAGCGGGAGAAATGAGCAGTTCTTC
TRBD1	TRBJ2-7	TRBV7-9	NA	CASSLADRDGDEQYF	TGTGCCAGCAGCTTAGCGGACAGGGATGGGGACGAGCAGTACTTC
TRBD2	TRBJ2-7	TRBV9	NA	CASSAETSVFSYEQYF	TGTGCCAGCAGCGCAGAGACTAGCGTATTCTCCTACGAGCAGTACTTC
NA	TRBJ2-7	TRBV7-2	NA	CASSLAVYGSTPRAYEQYF	TGTGCCAGCAGCTTAGCAGTCTACGGGAGTACCCCACGAGCCTACGAGCAGTACTTC
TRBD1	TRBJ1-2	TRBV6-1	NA	CASRPGQGRWGYTF	TGTGCCAGCAGGCCGGGACAGGGGCGTTGGGGCTACACCTTC
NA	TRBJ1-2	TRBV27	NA	CASSFGTAGAAGYTF	TGTGCCAGCAGTTTTGGGACGGCGGGGGCGGCTGGCTACACCTTC
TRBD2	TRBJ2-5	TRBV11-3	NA	CASSEGLADQETQYF	TGTGCCAGCAGCGAGGGACTAGCGGACCAAGAGACCCAGTACTTC
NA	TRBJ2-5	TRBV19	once	CASSIERRTEETQYF	TGTGCCAGTAGTATAGAGAGGAGGACAGAAGAGACCCAGTACTTC
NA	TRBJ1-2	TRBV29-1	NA	CSVSMTGRDGYTF	TGCAGCGTATCTATGACAGGCCGGGATGGCTACACCTTC
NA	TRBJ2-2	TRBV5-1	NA	CASSPRSDTGELFF	TGCGCCAGCAGCCCGAGGTCAGACACCGGGGAGCTGTTTTTT
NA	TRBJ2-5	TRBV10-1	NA	CASRASVQETQYF	TGCGCCAGCAGAGCTAGCGTCCAAGAGACCCAGTACTTC
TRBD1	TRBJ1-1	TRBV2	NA	CASSWETGRAEAFF	TGTGCCAGCAGTTGGGAGACAGGGCGCGCTGAAGCTTTCTTT
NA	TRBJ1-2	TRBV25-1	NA	CASSGLNIGGYGYTF	TGTGCCAGCAGTGGGCTTAATATAGGGGGCTATGGCTACACCTTC
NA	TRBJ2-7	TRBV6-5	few	CASSLDRAPYEQYF	TGTGCCAGCAGTTTGGACAGAGCCCCCTACGAGCAGTACTTC
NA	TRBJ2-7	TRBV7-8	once	CASSQNNYEQYF	TGTGCCAGCAGCCAGAACAACTACGAGCAGTACTTC
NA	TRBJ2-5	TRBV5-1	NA	CASSTSTGYQETQYF	TGCGCCAGCAGCACATCAACGGGGTACCAAGAGACCCAGTACTTC
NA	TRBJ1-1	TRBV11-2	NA	CASSLDRGTEAFF	TGTGCCAGCAGCTTAGACAGGGGCACTGAGGCTTTCTTT
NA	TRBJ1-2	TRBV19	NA	CASSGQKNNYGYTF	TGTGCCAGTAGTGGACAAAAAAATAACTATGGCTACACCTTC
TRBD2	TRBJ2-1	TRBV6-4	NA	CASSDSGLAGGTEQFF	TGTGCCAGCAGTGACTCGGGACTAGCGGGGGGAACTGAGCAGTTCTTC
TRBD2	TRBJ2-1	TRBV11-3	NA	CASSPRTSGSEQFF	TGTGCCAGCAGCCCCAGGACTAGCGGGAGTGAGCAGTTCTTC
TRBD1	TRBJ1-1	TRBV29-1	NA	CSVGQGITEAFF	TGCAGCGTGGGACAGGGTATCACTGAAGCTTTCTTT
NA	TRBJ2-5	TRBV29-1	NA	CSVEWGEETQYF	TGCAGCGTTGAATGGGGCGAAGAGACCCAGTACTTC
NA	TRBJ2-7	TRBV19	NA	CASQGQNYEQYF	TGTGCCAGCCAAGGACAGAACTACGAGCAGTACTTC
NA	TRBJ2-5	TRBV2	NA	CASCRDKEETQYF	TGTGCCAGCTGTAGGGACAAGGAAGAGACCCAGTACTTC
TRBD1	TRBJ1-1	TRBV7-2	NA	CASSYGQGRMNTEAFF	TGTGCCAGCAGCTATGGACAGGGTAGAATGAACACTGAAGCTTTCTTT
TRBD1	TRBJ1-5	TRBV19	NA	CASRETGAQPQHF	TGTGCCAGTAGGGAAACAGGGGCTCAGCCCCAGCATTTT
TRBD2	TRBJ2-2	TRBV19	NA	CASKSGRAGELFF	TGTGCCAGTAAATCAGGGAGGGCCGGGGAGCTGTTTTTT
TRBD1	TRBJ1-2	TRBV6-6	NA	CASSRDRGPGYTF	TGTGCCAGCAGCCGTGACAGGGGGCCTGGCTACACCTTC
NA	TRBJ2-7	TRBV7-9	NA	CAAERDTSEQYF	TGTGCCGCGGAGCGGGACACTTCAGAGCAGTACTTC
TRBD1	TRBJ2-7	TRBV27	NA	CASSPDRGDEQYF	TGTGCCAGCAGTCCCGACAGGGGTGACGAGCAGTACTTC
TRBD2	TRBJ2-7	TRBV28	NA	CASRGGTNLYEQYF	TGTGCCAGCCGGGGGGGGACAAACCTTTACGAGCAGTACTTC
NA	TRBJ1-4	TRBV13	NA	CASSLGLKSPNEKLFF	TGTGCCAGCAGCTTAGGCCTAAAGAGTCCAAATGAAAAACTGTTTTTT
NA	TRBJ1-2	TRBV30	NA	CAWSVPPSYGYTF	TGTGCCTGGAGTGTACCGCCTAGCTATGGCTACACCTTC
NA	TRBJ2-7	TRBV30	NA	CAWTGGLREQYF	TGTGCCTGGACAGGGGGGCTTCGGGAGCAGTACTTC
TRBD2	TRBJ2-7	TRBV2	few	CASRVAGVYEQYF	TGTGCCAGCAGGGTAGCGGGGGTATACGAGCAGTACTTC
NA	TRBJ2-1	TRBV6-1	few	CASSDDTLTGHEQFF	TGTGCCAGCAGTGATGACACTCTAACAGGCCATGAGCAGTTCTTC
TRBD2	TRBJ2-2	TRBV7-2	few	CASSRGLAGATGELFF	TGTGCCAGCAGCCGGGGACTAGCGGGAGCCACCGGGGAGCTGTTTTTT
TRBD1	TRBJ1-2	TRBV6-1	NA	CASSGVGTGGAKHGYTF	TGTGCCAGCAGTGGCGTCGGGACAGGGGGCGCGAAACATGGCTACACCTTC
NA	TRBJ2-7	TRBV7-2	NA	CASSRTGYEQYF	TGTGCCAGCAGCCGCACTGGCTACGAGCAGTACTTC
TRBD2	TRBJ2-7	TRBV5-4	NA	CASSTSGRGYEQYF	TGTGCCAGCAGCACTAGCGGGAGAGGTTACGAGCAGTACTTC
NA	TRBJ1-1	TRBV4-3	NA	CASNQDLAGTEAFF	TGCGCCAGCAACCAAGATCTGGCGGGCACTGAAGCTTTCTTT
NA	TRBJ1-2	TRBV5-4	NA	CASSLAQGIRISGYTF	TGTGCCAGCAGCTTGGCGCAGGGGATCCGAATTTCCGGCTACACCTTC
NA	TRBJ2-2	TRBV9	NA	CASSVFRGPTGELFF	TGTGCCAGCAGCGTATTTAGGGGTCCCACCGGGGAGCTGTTTTTT
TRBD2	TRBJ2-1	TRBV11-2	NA	CASKGMGGEGLNEQFF	TGTGCCAGCAAGGGTATGGGGGGGGAGGGCCTAAATGAGCAGTTCTTC